The clone carrying this TCR beta chain has a count of ten or more. Its antigen is not identified. This sample stems from a study of regulatory T cells in long-lasting Graves disease. Study-level points and caveats: It was in persistent disease that TRBV28, TRBJ1-2 and TRBJ2-5 were favored. Graves' patients with persistent disease showed TCR diversity lower than patients newly diagnosed.

Time point: newly diagnosed GD, antithyroid drugs for less than 3 months. PBMC RNA served as the TCR library source. The CDR3 has 14 amino acids. Trimming took 4 bases from V and 7 from J; bases not matched to a gene: 9. Germline V CDR1 and CDR2: LGHDT, YNNKEL (reference sequence). Combining iRepertoire HTBI primers with Arm-PCR of CDR3 regions, the authors built TCR beta libraries. Each CDR3 protein gets one entry after TCRdb re-called the multiplex PCR reads with MiXCR. The sample yields hundreds of thousands of distinct CDR3 sequences, 15% to 20% seen once. This same sample was also part of a study on T cells in Graves' hyperthyroidism and ophthalmopathy. That report notes: In blood, most of the thyroid clonotypes expanded above 0.001 were also present.

The receptor comes from a man between 40 and 49 years old with Graves disease. The V gene is TRBV3-1, the J gene TRBJ1-1, with 7 bases aligning to TRBD1. The sequencing here drew on peripheral blood mononuclear cells (PBMCs), taken at new diagnosis, from a patient treated with antithyroid drugs. In DNA, the CDR3 is TGTGCCAGCAGCCTATTTAGGACAGGATATGAAGCTTTCTTT. Translating gives CASSLFRTGYEAFF.